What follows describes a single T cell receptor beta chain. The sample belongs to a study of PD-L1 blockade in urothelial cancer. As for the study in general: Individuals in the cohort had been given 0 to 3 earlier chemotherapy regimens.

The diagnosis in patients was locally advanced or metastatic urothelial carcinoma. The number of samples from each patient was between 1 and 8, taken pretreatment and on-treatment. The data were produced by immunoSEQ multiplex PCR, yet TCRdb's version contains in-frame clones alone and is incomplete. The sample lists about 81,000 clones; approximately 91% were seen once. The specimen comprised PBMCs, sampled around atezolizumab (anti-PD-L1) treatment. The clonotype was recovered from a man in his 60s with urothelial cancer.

CDR3 in amino acids: CASILRENTEAFF. The CDR3 DNA sequence: TGTGCCAGCATCCTAAGAGAGAACACTGAAGCTTTCTTT. The rearrangement links TRBV28 to TRBJ1-1; unclear D gene. The CDR3 length is 13 residues. Trimming left V 7 bases short and J 1 base short, with 10 bases between. Germline V gives CDR1 MDHEN, CDR2 SYDVKM.